This passage covers 18 T cell receptor beta chains from one sample sequenced in a study of blood T cell repertoires in COVID-19. Using immunoSEQ multiplex PCR, the repertoire was profiled, and TCRdb retains in-frame clones only, with some absent. Of 110,000 or so clones in the sample, around 81% were seen once. Source material: peripheral blood. The source of these receptors is a human donor in a cohort sampled during active COVID-19.

The CDR3 DNA reads as TGTGCCAGCAGCGCAGGGGGCGCGCAGGGGGCTAACATTCAGTACTTC. Translation gives CASSAGGAQGANIQYF. The V call is TRBV7-2, the J call TRBJ2-4; TRBD1 aligns across 8 bases. Germline V lookup: CDR1 SGHTA, CDR2 FQGNSA. V lost 5 bases and J lost 7; bases outside the gene matches: 13. The CDR3 runs 16 residues.

This chain joins TRBV15 and TRBJ1-6; TRBD1 agrees at 10 bases. The junction had 7 bases not matched to a gene; V was cut back by 1 base and J by 4 bases. Germline CDR1 reads LNHNV; CDR2 reads YYDKDF (reference sequence). The CDR3 loop spans 18 amino acids. CDR3 sequence: CATSRARPGQGYNSPLHF. The CDR3 DNA follows: TGTGCCACCAGCAGAGCCCGCCCGGGACAGGGGTATAATTCACCCCTCCACTTT. Looking up the rest from reference TRBV15 and TRBJ1-6 gives the full variable domain: DAMVIQNPRYQVTQFGKPVTLSCSQTLNHNVMYWYQQKSSQAPKLLFHYYDKDFNNEADTPDNFQSRRPNTSFCFLDIRSPGLGDTAMYLCATSRARPGQGYNSPLHFGNGTRLTVT.

The chain joins TRBV30 to TRBJ1-4; TRBD1 matches 10 bases. Looked up from germline, CDR1 is GTSNPN and CDR2 is SVGIG (reference sequence). The CDR3 sequence is 14 residues long. The junction had 4 bases not matched to a gene; V was cut back by 2 bases and J by 7 bases. The CDR3 is CAWSTGQGFEKLFF. The DNA of the CDR3 is TGTGCCTGGAGTACGGGACAGGGGTTTGAAAAACTGTTTTTT. Complete variable domain (other parts from reference TRBV30 and TRBJ1-4): SQTIHQWPATLVQPVGSPLSLECTVEGTSNPNLYWYRQAAGRGLQLLFYSVGIGQISSEVPQNLSASRPQDRQFILSSKKLLLSDSGFYLCAWSTGQGFEKLFFGSGTQLSVL.

The gene calls are TRBV18 and TRBJ1-2, with 10 positions matching TRBD1. Germline V CDR1 and CDR2: KGHSH, LQKENI. V dropped 5 bases and J dropped 6; count of bases not matched to a gene: 6. The CDR3 contains 14 residues. This CDR3 reads CASSVTGGSDGYTF. CDR3 bases: TGTGCCAGCTCAGTGACAGGGGGCAGTGATGGCTACACCTTC.

The chain employs TRBV4-1 and TRBJ1-1; D unclear. Trimming cost V 1 base and J 2 bases, with 5 bases left between them. Germline V lookup: CDR1 MGHRA, CDR2 YSYEKL. The CDR3 is 13 residues long. The chain's CDR3 is CASSQVTNTEAFF. As DNA, the CDR3 is TGCGCCAGCAGCCAAGTAACTAACACTGAAGCTTTCTTT.

V gene TRBV19 combines with J gene TRBJ1-1; D may be TRBD1 (5 bases). Germline V gene sequence: CDR1 LNHDA, CDR2 SQIVND (reference sequence). Trimming shortened V by 1 base and J by 10 bases, and 19 bases separated the two germline ends. This CDR3 contains 15 residues. This CDR3 reads CASSIGRQGVVGAFF. CDR3 coding DNA: TGTGCCAGTAGTATAGGTCGGCAGGGTGTGGTGGGAGCTTTCTTT.

The chain has TRBV18 and TRBJ2-3; D possibly corresponds to TRBD1 (5 bases). There are 15 residues in the CDR3. Trimming shortened V by 2 bases and J by 5 bases, and 14 bases separated the two germline ends. Germline V CDR1 and CDR2: KGHSH, LQKENI. In nucleotides, the CDR3 is TGTGCCAGCTCACCAAACAGGCAGGGTGGAGATACGCAGTATTTT. It is translated as CASSPNRQGGDTQYF.

The chain links TRBV25-1 to TRBJ1-1; D may be TRBD1 (6 bases). CDR1 is MGHDK, CDR2 SYGVNS, per germline. The CDR3 contains 12 residues. The V end lost 3 bases, the J end lost 6 bases, and 8 bases lay between the germline ends. The CDR3 protein is CASSDPGAEAFF. CDR3 in DNA: TGTGCCAGCAGTGACCCAGGGGCTGAAGCTTTCTTT.

The chain couples TRBV6-5 to TRBJ1-2; D gene uncertain. The CDR3 is 12 residues long. V was trimmed by 6 bases and J by 8 bases, leaving 13 bases between them. Per the germline V gene, CDR1 is MNHEY and CDR2 is SVGAGI. The CDR3 is CASRGGPSGYTF. In DNA form, the CDR3 reads TGTGCCAGCAGAGGTGGGCCCTCCGGCTACACCTTC.

The sample holds a few counts of this clone. The genes are TRBV10-2 and TRBJ1-6; D gene uncertain. The CDR3 extends over 17 amino acids. Germline loops: CDR1 WSHSY, CDR2 SAAADI. The V gene lost 3 bases and the J gene lost 0 bases, with 12 bases spanning the gap. The CDR3 nucleotides are TGCGCCAGCAGTGACCCCCCGGGAAGCTCCTATAATTCACCCCTCCACTTT. It is translated as CASSDPPGSSYNSPLHF.

The V and J genes are TRBV6-6 and TRBJ1-3, with D possibly being TRBD1 (6 bases). Germline CDR1 is MNHNY and CDR2 is SVGAGI (reference sequence). This CDR3 spans 16 amino acids. The V gene lost 7 bases and the J gene lost 0 bases, with 16 bases spanning the gap. CDR3 region: CASILQGTSSGNTIYF. As DNA, the CDR3 is TGTGCCAGCATCCTACAGGGCACTAGCTCTGGAAACACCATATATTTT.

Here the CDR3 DNA reads TGTGCCAGCAGTAAAACGCGGGACTCCTACTACGAGCAGTACTTC. Its translation is CASSKTRDSYYEQYF. The gene calls are TRBV6-5 and TRBJ2-7; D might be TRBD2 (6 bases). CDR1 is MNHEY and CDR2 is SVGAGI in the germline V gene. The V and J ends lost 5 bases and 3 bases respectively, with 17 bases between them. This CDR3 is 15 amino acids long.

The chain joins TRBV7-8 to TRBJ1-2; D gene ambiguous. Germline V gene lookup returns CDR1 SGHVS and CDR2 FQNEAQ. This CDR3 comprises 15 residues. V lost 1 base, J lost 5 bases, and 14 bases lay in between. CDR3 DNA: TGTGCCAGCAGCTTAGTTCCGGGTGGAGGGTATGGCTACACCTTC. It codes for CASSLVPGGGYGYTF.

The rearrangement uses TRBV6-1 and TRBJ1-2; a possible D gene is TRBD1 (6 bases). This CDR3 spans 15 amino acids. Deletions cut 3 bases from V and 2 bases from J, with 13 bases between. The germline V gene has CDR1 MNHNS and CDR2 SASEGT. In DNA form, the CDR3 reads TGTGCCAGCAGTGAGGTTGTAGGGGGAAACTATGGCTACACCTTC. It is translated as CASSEVVGGNYGYTF.

The V gene is TRBV6-1, the J gene TRBJ1-5; D is possibly TRBD1 (5 bases). This CDR3 spans 15 amino acids. V lost 2 bases and J 5 bases, leaving 13 bases between the germline ends. Germline lookup yields CDR1 MNHNS and CDR2 SASEGT. CDR3 nucleotides: TGTGCCAGCAGTGAATGGCAGGGTGGGGATCAGCCCCAGCATTTT. Translation gives CASSEWQGGDQPQHF.

This clone has only a few counts. This chain uses TRBV6-5 with TRBJ2-7, with 7 nucleotides matching TRBD1. Germline V CDR1 and CDR2: MNHEY, SVGAGI. The V segment lost 5 bases and the J segment 3 bases; nucleotides outside the gene matches: 4. This CDR3 is 13 amino acids long. CDR3 amino acids: CASSPTGRYEQYF. Written as DNA, the CDR3 is TGTGCCAGCAGTCCGACAGGGCGCTACGAGCAGTACTTC.

The V call is TRBV28, the J call TRBJ1-5; possibly TRBD1 for D (5 bases). V was clipped by 5 bases and J by 9 bases, with 14 bases between them. The germline V gene encodes CDR1 MDHEN and CDR2 SYDVKM. The CDR3 consists of 13 residues. This CDR3 is CASSPGREPPQHF. The CDR3 bases are TGTGCCAGCAGTCCGGGACGGGAGCCGCCCCAGCATTTT.

The rearrangement uses TRBV6-4 and TRBJ1-1; D is undetermined. Germline-derived CDR1 and CDR2 are MRHNA and SNTAGT. This CDR3 is 14 amino acids long. The V and J ends lost 0 bases and 6 bases respectively, with 11 bases between them. The CDR3 coding sequence is TGTGCCAGCAGTGACTCGGGAGGGTCCGCTGAAGCTTTCTTT. Its translation: CASSDSGGSAEAFF.